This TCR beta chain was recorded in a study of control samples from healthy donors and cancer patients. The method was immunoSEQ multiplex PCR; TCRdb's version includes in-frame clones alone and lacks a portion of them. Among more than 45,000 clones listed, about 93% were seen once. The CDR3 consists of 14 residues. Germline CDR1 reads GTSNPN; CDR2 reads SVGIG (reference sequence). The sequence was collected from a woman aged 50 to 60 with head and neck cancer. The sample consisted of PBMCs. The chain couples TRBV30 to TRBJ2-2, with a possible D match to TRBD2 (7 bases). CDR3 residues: CAIEGGANTGELFF. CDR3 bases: TGTGCAATTGAGGGGGGGGCGAACACCGGGGAGCTGTTTTTT.